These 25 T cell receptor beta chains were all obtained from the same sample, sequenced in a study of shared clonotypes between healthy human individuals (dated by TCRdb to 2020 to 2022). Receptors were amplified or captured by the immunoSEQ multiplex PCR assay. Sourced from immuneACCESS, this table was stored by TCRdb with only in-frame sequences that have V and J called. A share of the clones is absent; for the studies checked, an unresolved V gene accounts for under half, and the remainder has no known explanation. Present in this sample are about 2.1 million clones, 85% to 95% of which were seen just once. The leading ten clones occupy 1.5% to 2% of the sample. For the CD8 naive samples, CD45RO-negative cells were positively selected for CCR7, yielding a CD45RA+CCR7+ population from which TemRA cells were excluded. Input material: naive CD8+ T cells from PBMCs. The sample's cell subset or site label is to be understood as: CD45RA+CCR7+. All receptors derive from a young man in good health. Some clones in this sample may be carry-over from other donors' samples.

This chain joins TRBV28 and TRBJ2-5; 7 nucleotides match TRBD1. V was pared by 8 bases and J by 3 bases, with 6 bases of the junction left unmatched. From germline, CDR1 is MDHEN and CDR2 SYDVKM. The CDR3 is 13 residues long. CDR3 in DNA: TGTGCCAGCCTAAAACAGGGGAAAGAGACCCAGTACTTC. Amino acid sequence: CASLKQGKETQYF. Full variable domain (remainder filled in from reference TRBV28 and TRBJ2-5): DVKVTQSSRYLVKRTGEKVFLECVQDMDHENMFWYRQDPGLGLRLIYFSYDVKMKEKGDIPEGYSVSREKKERFSLILESASTNQTSMYLCASLKQGKETQYFGPGTRLLVL.

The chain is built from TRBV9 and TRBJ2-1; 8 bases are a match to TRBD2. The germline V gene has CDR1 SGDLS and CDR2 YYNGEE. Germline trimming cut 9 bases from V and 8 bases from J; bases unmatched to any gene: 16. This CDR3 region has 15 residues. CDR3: CATALGAGGLDEQFF. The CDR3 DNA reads TGTGCCACCGCCCTGGGGGCGGGAGGTCTCGATGAGCAGTTCTTC.

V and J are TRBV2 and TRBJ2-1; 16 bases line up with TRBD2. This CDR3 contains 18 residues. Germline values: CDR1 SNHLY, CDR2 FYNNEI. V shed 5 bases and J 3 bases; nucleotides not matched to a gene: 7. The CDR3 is CASSTGTSGRALYNEQFF. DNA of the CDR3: TGTGCCAGCAGTACCGGGACTAGCGGGAGGGCCCTCTACAATGAGCAGTTCTTC.

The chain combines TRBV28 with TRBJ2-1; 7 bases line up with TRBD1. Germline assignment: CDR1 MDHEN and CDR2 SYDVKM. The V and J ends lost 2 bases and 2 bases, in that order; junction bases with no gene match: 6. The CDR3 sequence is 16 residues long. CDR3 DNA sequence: TGTGCCAGCAGTTTAAAAAAGGGGGCGACCTACAATGAGCAGTTCTTC. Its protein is CASSLKKGATYNEQFF.

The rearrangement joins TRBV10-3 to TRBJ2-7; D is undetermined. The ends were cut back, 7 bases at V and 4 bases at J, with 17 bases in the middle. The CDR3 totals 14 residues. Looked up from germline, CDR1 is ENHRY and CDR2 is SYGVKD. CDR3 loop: CAIIDVSRMYEQYF. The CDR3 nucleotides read TGTGCCATCATAGATGTAAGTAGGATGTACGAGCAGTACTTC.

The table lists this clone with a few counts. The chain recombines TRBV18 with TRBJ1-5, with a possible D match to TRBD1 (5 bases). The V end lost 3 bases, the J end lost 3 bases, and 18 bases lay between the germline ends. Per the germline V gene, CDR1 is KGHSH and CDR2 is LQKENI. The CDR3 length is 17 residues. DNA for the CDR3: TGTGCCAGCTCACCTTCCCGACAGTCCTCGGCCAATCAGCCCCAGCATTTT. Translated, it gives CASSPSRQSSANQPQHF.

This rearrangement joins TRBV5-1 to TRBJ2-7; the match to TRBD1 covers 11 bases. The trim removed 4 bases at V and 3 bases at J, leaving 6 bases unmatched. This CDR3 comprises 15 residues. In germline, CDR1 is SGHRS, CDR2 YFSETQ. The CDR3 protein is CASSRTGGINYEQYF. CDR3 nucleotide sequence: TGCGCCAGCAGCCGGACAGGGGGCATAAACTACGAGCAGTACTTC.

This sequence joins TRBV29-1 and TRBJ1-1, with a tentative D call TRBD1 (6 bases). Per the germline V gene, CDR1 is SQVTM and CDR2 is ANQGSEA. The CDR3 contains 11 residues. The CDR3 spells CTANRVTEAFF. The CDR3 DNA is TGCACCGCCAACAGGGTCACTGAAGCTTTCTTT.

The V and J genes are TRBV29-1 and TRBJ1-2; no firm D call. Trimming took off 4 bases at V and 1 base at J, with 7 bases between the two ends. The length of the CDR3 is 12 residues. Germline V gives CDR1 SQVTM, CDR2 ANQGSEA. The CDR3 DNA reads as TGCAGCGTTGTAGAGTATAACTATGGCTACACCTTC. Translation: CSVVEYNYGYTF.

The CDR3 protein is CASSSGTWNEQFF. As DNA, the CDR3 is TGTGCCAGCAGCTCAGGGACTTGGAATGAGCAGTTCTTC. The chain couples TRBV7-3 to TRBJ2-1; weak D call: TRBD2 (6 bases). Per germline, CDR1 SGHTA and CDR2 FQGTGA. The CDR3 runs to 13 residues. Trimming removed 4 bases from V and 7 bases from J, with 11 bases in between.

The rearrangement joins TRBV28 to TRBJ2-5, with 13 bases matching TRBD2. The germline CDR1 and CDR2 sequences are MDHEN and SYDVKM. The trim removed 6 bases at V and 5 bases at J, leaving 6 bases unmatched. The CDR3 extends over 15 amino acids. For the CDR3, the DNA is TGTGCCAGCAGCCTGACTAGCGGGAGGACGGAGACCCAGTACTTC. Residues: CASSLTSGRTETQYF.

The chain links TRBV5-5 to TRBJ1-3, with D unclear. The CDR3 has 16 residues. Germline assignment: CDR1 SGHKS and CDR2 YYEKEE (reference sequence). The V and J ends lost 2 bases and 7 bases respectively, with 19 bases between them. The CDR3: CASSFLIPGIANTIYF. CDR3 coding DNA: TGTGCCAGCAGCTTCCTGATACCCGGTATCGCGAACACCATATATTTT.

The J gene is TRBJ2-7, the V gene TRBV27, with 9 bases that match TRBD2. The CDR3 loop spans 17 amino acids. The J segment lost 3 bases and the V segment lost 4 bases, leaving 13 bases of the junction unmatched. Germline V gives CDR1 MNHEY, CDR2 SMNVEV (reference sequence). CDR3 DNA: TGTGCCAGCAGTTCCCCCGGGCTAGCGGGACTCATCTACGAGCAGTACTTC. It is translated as CASSSPGLAGLIYEQYF.

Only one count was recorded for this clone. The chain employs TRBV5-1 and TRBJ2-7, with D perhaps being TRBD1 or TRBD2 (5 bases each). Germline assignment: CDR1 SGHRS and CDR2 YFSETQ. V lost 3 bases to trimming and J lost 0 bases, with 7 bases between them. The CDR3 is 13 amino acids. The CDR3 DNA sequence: TGCGCCAGCAGCTCGGGGCACTCCTACGAGCAGTACTTC. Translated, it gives CASSSGHSYEQYF.

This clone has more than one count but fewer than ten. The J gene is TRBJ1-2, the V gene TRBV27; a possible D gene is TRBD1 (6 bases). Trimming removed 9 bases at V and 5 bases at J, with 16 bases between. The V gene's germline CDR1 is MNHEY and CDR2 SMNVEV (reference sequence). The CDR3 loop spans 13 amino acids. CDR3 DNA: TGTGCCAGTGCCCAGAGGGGGGAATATGGCTACACCTTC. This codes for CASAQRGEYGYTF.

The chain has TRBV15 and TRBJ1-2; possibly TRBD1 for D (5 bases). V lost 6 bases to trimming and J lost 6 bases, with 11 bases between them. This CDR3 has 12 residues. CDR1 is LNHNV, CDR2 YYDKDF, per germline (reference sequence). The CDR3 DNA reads TGTGCCACCAGAGACCTGGGGGATGGCTACACCTTC. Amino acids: CATRDLGDGYTF.

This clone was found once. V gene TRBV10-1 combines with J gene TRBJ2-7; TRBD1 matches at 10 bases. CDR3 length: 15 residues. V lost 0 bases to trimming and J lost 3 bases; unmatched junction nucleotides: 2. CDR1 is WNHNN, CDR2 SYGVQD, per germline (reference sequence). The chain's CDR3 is CASSESGQGIYEQYF. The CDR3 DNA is TGCGCCAGCAGTGAGTCGGGACAGGGGATCTACGAGCAGTACTTC.

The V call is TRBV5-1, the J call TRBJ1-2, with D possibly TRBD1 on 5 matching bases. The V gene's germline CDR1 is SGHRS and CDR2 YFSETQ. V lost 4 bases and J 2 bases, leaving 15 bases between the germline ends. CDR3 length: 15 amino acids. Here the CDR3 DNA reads TGCGCCAGCAGCCTGGCCCTCGGGGGGAACTATGGCTACACCTTC. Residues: CASSLALGGNYGYTF.

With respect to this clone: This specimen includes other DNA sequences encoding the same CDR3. The DNA for the CDR3 is TGTGCCAGCAGCTTAGGGGGCAGCTCCTACGAGCAGTACTTC. This sequence encodes CASSLGGSSYEQYF. The chain joins TRBV11-2 to TRBJ2-7; D might be TRBD1 (5 bases). Trimming took off 1 base at V and 0 bases at J, with 7 bases between the two ends. CDR1 and CDR2 from the germline V gene are SGHAT and FQNNGV. The CDR3 runs to 14 residues.

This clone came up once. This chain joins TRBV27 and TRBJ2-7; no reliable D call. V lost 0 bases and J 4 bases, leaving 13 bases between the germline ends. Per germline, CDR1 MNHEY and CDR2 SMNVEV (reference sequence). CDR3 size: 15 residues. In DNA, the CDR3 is TGTGCCAGCAGTTTATCGATAACGGCTAGATACGAGCAGTACTTC. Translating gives CASSLSITARYEQYF.

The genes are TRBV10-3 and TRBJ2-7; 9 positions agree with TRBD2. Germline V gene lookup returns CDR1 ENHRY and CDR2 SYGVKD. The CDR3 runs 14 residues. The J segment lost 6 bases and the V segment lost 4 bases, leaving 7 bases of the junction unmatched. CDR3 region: CAISVSGSGFEQYF. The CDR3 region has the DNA TGTGCCATCAGTGTTAGCGGGAGCGGGTTCGAGCAGTACTTC.

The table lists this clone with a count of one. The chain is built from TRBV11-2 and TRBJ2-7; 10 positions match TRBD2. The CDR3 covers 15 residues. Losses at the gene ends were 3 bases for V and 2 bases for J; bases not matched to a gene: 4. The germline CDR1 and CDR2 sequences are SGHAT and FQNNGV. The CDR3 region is CASSLGLAQTYEQYF. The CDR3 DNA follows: TGTGCCAGCAGCTTGGGACTAGCGCAGACCTACGAGCAGTACTTC.

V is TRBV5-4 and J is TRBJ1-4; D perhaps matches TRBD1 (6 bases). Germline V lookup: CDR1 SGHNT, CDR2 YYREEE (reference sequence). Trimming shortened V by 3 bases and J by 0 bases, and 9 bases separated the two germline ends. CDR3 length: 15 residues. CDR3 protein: CASSWRGATNEKLFF. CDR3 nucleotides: TGTGCCAGCAGCTGGAGGGGGGCAACTAATGAAAAACTGTTTTTT.

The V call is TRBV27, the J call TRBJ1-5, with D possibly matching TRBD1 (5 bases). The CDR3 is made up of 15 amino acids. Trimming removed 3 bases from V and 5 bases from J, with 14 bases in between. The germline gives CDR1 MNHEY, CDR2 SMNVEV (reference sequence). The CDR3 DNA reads TGTGCCAGCAGTTTTTTGGCTGAAGGGGATCAGCCCCAGCATTTT. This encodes CASSFLAEGDQPQHF.

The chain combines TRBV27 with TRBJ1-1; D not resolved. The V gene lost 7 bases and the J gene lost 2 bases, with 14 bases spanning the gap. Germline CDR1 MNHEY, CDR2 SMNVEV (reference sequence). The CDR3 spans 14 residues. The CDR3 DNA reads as TGTGCCAGCACCCTCATTGGAAGTAACACTGAAGCTTTCTTT. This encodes CASTLIGSNTEAFF.